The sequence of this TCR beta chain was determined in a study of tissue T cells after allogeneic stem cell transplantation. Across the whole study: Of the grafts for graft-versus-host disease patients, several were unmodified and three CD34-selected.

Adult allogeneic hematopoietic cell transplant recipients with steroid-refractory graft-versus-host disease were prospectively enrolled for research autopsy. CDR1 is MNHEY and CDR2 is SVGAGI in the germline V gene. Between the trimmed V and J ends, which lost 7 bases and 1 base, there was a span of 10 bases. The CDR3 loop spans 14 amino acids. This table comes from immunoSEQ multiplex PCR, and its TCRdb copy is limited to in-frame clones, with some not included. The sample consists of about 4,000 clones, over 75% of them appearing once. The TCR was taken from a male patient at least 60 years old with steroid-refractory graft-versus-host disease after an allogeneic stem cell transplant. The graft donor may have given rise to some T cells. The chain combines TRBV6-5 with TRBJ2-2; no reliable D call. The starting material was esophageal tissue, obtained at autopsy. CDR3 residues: CASTPDVNTGELFF. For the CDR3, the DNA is TGTGCCAGCACCCCGGACGTGAACACCGGGGAGCTGTTTTTT.